These 11 T cell receptor beta chains were all obtained from the same sample, sequenced in a study of neurological immune-mediated disorders. One entry per CDR3 protein, called by TCRdb with MiXCR from the 5' RACE reads. The sample lists just under 45,000 distinct CDR3 sequences; 9.5% to 15% were seen once. Source material: PBMCs. These TCRs come from a female donor in good health.

The sample holds many counts of this clonotype. The J gene is TRBJ2-3, the V gene TRBV5-1, with TRBD1 matching over 10 bases. The CDR3 is 19 residues long. In germline, CDR1 is SGHRS, CDR2 YFSETQ. The junction had 14 bases not matched to a gene; V was cut back by 4 bases and J by 0 bases. This CDR3 reads CASSRFPATGGLSTDTQYF. The CDR3 DNA reads as TGCGCCAGCAGCCGCTTCCCGGCGACAGGGGGCCTTAGCACAGATACGCAGTATTTT.

This clonotype was found many times. The chain joins TRBV12-3 or TRBV12-4 to TRBJ1-2; no reliable D call. V was pared by 1 base and J by 4 bases, with 10 bases between. The CDR3 has 14 residues. DNA of the CDR3: TGTGCCAGCAGTTTAGGAGGACTGTTCTATGGCTACACCTTC. Translated, it gives CASSLGGLFYGYTF.

In its sample, this clonotype was seen many times. The DNA for the CDR3 is TGCAGTGCTACCAGGGAACCCGGGGTGGGAACTGAAGCTTTCTTT. This encodes CSATREPGVGTEAFF. V gene TRBV20-1 combines with J gene TRBJ1-1; possible D gene TRBD1, 5 bases. The CDR3 length is 15 residues. The V gene lost 4 bases and the J gene lost 5 bases, with 20 bases spanning the gap. CDR1 and CDR2 (germline): DFQATT, SNEGSKA (reference sequence).

In the case of this clonotype: The final CDR3 position lacks the conserved phenylalanine or tryptophan, pointing to a likely read error. V is TRBV11-1 and J is TRBJ2-7; D unresolved. Trimming cost V 4 bases and J 2 bases, with 3 bases left between them. The CDR3 totals 11 residues. Germline V lookup: CDR1 SGHAT, CDR2 FQDESV (reference sequence). The CDR3 loop is CASSSPYEQYL. The CDR3 nucleotides are TGTGCCAGCAGCTCACCCTACGAGCAGTACTTA.

This clonotype came up many times. The CDR3 nucleotides read TGCGCCAGCAGATACAGGGTTGGTACAGATACGCAGTATTTT. Amino acids: CASRYRVGTDTQYF. The rearrangement joins TRBV5-1 to TRBJ2-3; maybe TRBD1 (6 bases). Germline V gene sequence: CDR1 SGHRS, CDR2 YFSETQ. With 5 bases removed from V and 3 bases from J, the gap between germline ends came to 13 bases. There are 14 residues in the CDR3.

This clonotype is judged medium-sized. J is TRBJ1-2 and V is TRBV24-1; 8 nucleotides align to TRBD1. The trim removed 4 bases at V and 8 bases at J, leaving 8 bases unmatched. Germline loops: CDR1 KGHDR, CDR2 SFDVKD. CDR3 length: 14 residues. The CDR3: CATSEHDRGEGYTF. As DNA, the CDR3 is TGTGCCACCAGTGAGCATGACAGGGGTGAAGGCTACACCTTC.

J is TRBJ2-1 and V is TRBV5-5; 11 bases match TRBD2. The CDR3 is 16 residues long. V lost 7 bases to trimming and J lost 7 bases; unmatched junction nucleotides: 13. Germline V gene lookup returns CDR1 SGHKS and CDR2 YYEKEE (reference sequence). CDR3 bases: TGTGCCAGCCCCGGTCCCAGGACTAGCGGGCGGAATGAGCAGTTCTTC. This encodes CASPGPRTSGRNEQFF.

This clonotype was recorded a few times. V usage is TRBV5-1 and J usage is TRBJ1-6; D gene ambiguous. V was shortened by 0 bases and J by 8 bases, with 12 bases between the two germline ends. The CDR3 covers 15 residues. From germline, CDR1 is SGHRS and CDR2 YFSETQ. Written as DNA, the CDR3 is TGCGCCAGCAGCTTGGACCCAGGAAGCGATTCACCCCTCCACTTT. Encoded protein: CASSLDPGSDSPLHF.

This clonotype was seen many times. The chain joins TRBV12-3 or TRBV12-4 to TRBJ1-5; D not certain. This CDR3 comprises 14 residues. The V end lost 3 bases, the J end lost 0 bases, and 6 bases lay between the germline ends. The CDR3 loop is CASSFADSNQPQHF. The CDR3 region has the DNA TGTGCCAGCAGTTTTGCCGATAGCAATCAGCCCCAGCATTTT.

The chain couples TRBV12-3 or TRBV12-4 to TRBJ1-2; D not certain. Trimming removed 5 bases from V and 4 bases from J, with 14 bases in between. This CDR3 is 14 amino acids long. In DNA, the CDR3 is TGTGCCAGCAGTAGTACAGCCGTCGGCTATGGCTACACCTTC. The encoded protein is CASSSTAVGYGYTF.

This clonotype was recorded at least ten times. The CDR3 is CASSQGQGYANSPLHF. The CDR3 region has the DNA TGCGCCAGCAGCCAGGGACAGGGGTACGCTAATTCACCCCTCCACTTT. This chain links TRBV4-1 with TRBJ1-6; 10 nucleotides line up with TRBD1. The V gene end was trimmed by 3 bases and the J gene end by 6 bases; junction bases not matched to a gene: 5. This CDR3 has 16 residues. The germline CDR1 and CDR2 sequences are MGHRA and YSYEKL.